This T cell receptor (beta chain) was observed in a study of shared clonotypes between healthy human individuals. Study-level findings and limits: Generation probabilities were higher for clonotypes shared across all four sorted-subset donors than for unshared ones.

The naive CD8 population came from CD45RO-negative cells selected for CCR7, without terminally differentiated effector memory CD45RA+ cells. Those who donated, Caucasian adults without exception, all lived in Nashville, Tennessee. Per the germline V gene, CDR1 is SGHNT and CDR2 is YYREEE (reference sequence). The length of the CDR3 is 14 residues. Trimming cost V 4 bases and J 6 bases; bases outside gene matches: 9. TCRdb keeps only in-frame clones here, not all; method: immunoSEQ multiplex PCR. The sample carries millions of clones, about 95% recorded once. As regards this clone: Its antigen is unidentified.

J is TRBJ2-7 and V is TRBV5-4; TRBD2 matches 8 bases. The specimen sequenced was naive CD8+ T cells sorted from blood. The origin of this receptor is a man between 18 and 29 years old in good health. The CDR3 protein is CASSRTAGAIEQYF. The CDR3 coding sequence is TGTGCCAGCAGCCGAACAGCGGGGGCCATCGAGCAGTACTTC.